This T cell receptor (beta chain) was captured by sequencing in a study of T-cell reconstitution after alpha-beta-depleted transplantation in children. Study-wide results and limits: Where alpha-beta T cells came from about two months after transplant was reportedly several hundred expanded graft clones. Newly produced T cells mostly provided counts and TCRbeta diversity after one year, as hyperexpanded clones declined.

It was with unique molecular identifiers that the TCRbeta library was prepared. TCRdb passed the PCR reads through MiXCR, listing each CDR3 protein once. The sample includes under 60,000 distinct CDR3 sequences, 5.5% to 7.5% of them seen just once. This clonotype was seen only a few times. What it binds is not known. This CDR3 spans 17 amino acids. The V gene end was trimmed by 2 bases and the J gene end by 0 bases; junction bases not matched to a gene: 4. The germline V gene has CDR1 MDHEN and CDR2 SYDVKM. The clonotype originates from a female patient aged 2-10 years who had a stem cell transplant for aplastic anemia, so the T cells may come from the graft donor. The sample was PBMCs, mostly from graft donor cells, taken 60 days after TCRalphabeta/CD19-depleted stem cell transplant. The chain links TRBV28 to TRBJ1-6, with 7 bases lining up with TRBD1. The CDR3 region is CASSLKGQSSYNSPLHF. The CDR3 DNA reads as TGTGCCAGCAGTTTAAAGGGACAGAGCTCCTATAATTCACCCCTCCACTTT.